One and the same sample provided the 23 T cell receptor beta chains below, sequenced in a study of OX40 agonist ivuxolimab in advanced cancers. Here immunoSEQ multiplex PCR was the method, and the copy in TCRdb shows in-frame clones only, minus some. The sample has 75,000 to 85,000 clones, about nine tenths seen once. This material consisted of CD4+ or CD8+ T cells sorted from blood, taken in a trial of the OX40 agonist ivuxolimab. The receptors shown here come from an adult with an advanced solid tumor such as melanoma, head and neck, liver or kidney cancer.

This chain uses TRBV5-1 with TRBJ2-7, with D possibly matching TRBD2 (7 bases). The CDR3 sequence is 16 residues long. Trimming shortened V by 4 bases and J by 5 bases, and 22 bases separated the two germline ends. Looked up from germline, CDR1 is SGHRS and CDR2 is YFSETQ. CDR3 sequence reads: CASSPNRAGAFDEQYF. The CDR3 DNA reads as TGCGCCAGCAGCCCAAACAGGGCGGGGGCTTTTGACGAGCAGTACTTC.

DNA of the CDR3: TGTGCCAGCAGCCCCCTCCGGGACAGTCGTGAAAAACTGTTTTTT. This gives the protein CASSPLRDSREKLFF. J is TRBJ1-4 and V is TRBV6-6; the match to TRBD1 covers 7 bases. CDR3 length equals 15 residues. CDR1 MNHNY and CDR2 SVGAGI come from the germline V gene (reference sequence). The trim removed 6 bases at V and 7 bases at J, leaving 11 bases unmatched.

CDR3 residues: CASSLGGQGFTDTQYF. The CDR3 DNA sequence: TGTGCCAGCAGCTTAGGTGGACAGGGTTTCACAGATACGCAGTATTTT. The chain has TRBV7-8 and TRBJ2-3; 8 positions match TRBD1. CDR1 and CDR2 from the germline V gene are SGHVS and FQNEAQ. Losses at the gene ends were 1 base for V and 2 bases for J; bases not matched to a gene: 5. The CDR3 runs to 16 residues.

J is TRBJ2-3 and V is TRBV5-1; tentatively, D is TRBD1 (6 bases). The CDR3 has 14 amino acids. V gave up 3 bases and J gave up 7 bases, with 15 bases separating them. Germline CDR1 is SGHRS and CDR2 is YFSETQ. The CDR3 region is CASSYDRFGYTQYF. The CDR3 DNA sequence: TGCGCCAGCAGCTACGACAGGTTCGGATATACGCAGTATTTT.

The gene calls are TRBV5-1 and TRBJ2-7; TRBD2 aligns across 10 bases. CDR3 length: 15 amino acids. The trim removed 4 bases at V and 5 bases at J, leaving 9 bases unmatched. Per germline, CDR1 SGHRS and CDR2 YFSETQ. The CDR3 DNA sequence: TGCGCCAGCAGCCCGTTGGGTAGCGGGAGGCACGAGCAGTACTTC. This sequence encodes CASSPLGSGRHEQYF.

The rearrangement joins TRBV10-2 to TRBJ1-2; maybe TRBD1 (5 bases). Germline loops: CDR1 WSHSY, CDR2 SAAADI. The CDR3 length is 13 residues. The germline V and J ends were trimmed by 8 bases and 4 bases, with 14 bases remaining between them. The CDR3, as DNA: TGCGCCAGCTCTGAGGGGCTAGTCTATGGCTACACCTTC. The encoded protein is CASSEGLVYGYTF.

The V and J genes are TRBV9 and TRBJ2-1, with D possibly matching TRBD2 (6 bases). Germline loops: CDR1 SGDLS, CDR2 YYNGEE. V lost 2 bases, J lost 1 base, and 13 bases lay in between. CDR3 length equals 16 residues. CDR3 protein: CASSVGGRVSYNEQFF. The CDR3 coding sequence is TGTGCCAGCAGCGTTGGAGGGAGAGTATCCTACAATGAGCAGTTCTTC.

The chain couples TRBV18 to TRBJ2-7; D remains unclear. This CDR3 comprises 13 residues. CDR1 is KGHSH, CDR2 LQKENI, per germline. V gave up 3 bases and J gave up 2 bases, with 8 bases separating them. The DNA of the CDR3 is TGTGCCAGCTCACCCTCCACTCCCTACGAGCAGTACTTC. Amino acids: CASSPSTPYEQYF. Full variable domain (outside the CDR3, taken from reference TRBV18 and TRBJ2-7): NAGVMQNPRHLVRRRGQEARLRCSPMKGHSHVYWYRQLPEEGLKFMVYLQKENIIDESGMPKERFSAEFPKEGPSILRIQQVVRGDSAAYFCASSPSTPYEQYFGPGTRLTVT.

The rearrangement links TRBV6-1 to TRBJ2-5; no reliable D call. Germline CDR1 MNHNS, CDR2 SASEGT. Trimming cost V 5 bases and J 3 bases, with 10 bases left between them. This CDR3 has 13 residues. The CDR3 DNA reads TGTGCCAGCAGTCCCCGACCAGAAGAGACCCAGTACTTC. The encoded protein is CASSPRPEETQYF.

This CDR3 is CATRGDSNIQYF. The CDR3 nucleotides read TGTGCCACCAGAGGGGATTCCAACATTCAGTACTTC. V usage is TRBV15 and J usage is TRBJ2-4, with D perhaps TRBD1 (5 bases). This CDR3 spans 12 amino acids. Germline V gene sequence: CDR1 LNHNV, CDR2 YYDKDF (reference sequence). Trimming took 6 bases from V and 7 from J, leaving 10 bases between them.

V and J are TRBV7-7 and TRBJ2-2, with D possibly matching TRBD1 (5 bases). The CDR3 contains 15 residues. Per germline, CDR1 SSHAT and CDR2 FNYEAQ (reference sequence). V dropped 5 bases and J dropped 7 bases, with 17 bases sitting between them. CDR3 sequence: CASSRTRTTVGELFF. CDR3 coding DNA: TGTGCCAGCAGCAGGACAAGGACGACGGTCGGGGAGCTGTTTTTT.

This chain links TRBV4-1 with TRBJ2-5; TRBD2 agrees at 8 bases. The J call may not be correct, given that the DNA end is closer to TRBJ2-7. This CDR3 is built from 20 residues. The germline V gene encodes CDR1 MGHRA and CDR2 YSYEKL. CDR3 nucleotide sequence: TGCGCCAGCAGCCAAGACCAGGCGAGGGTTGCAAGCGGGAGCACCTACGAGCAGTACTTC. Translating it yields CASSQDQARVASGSTYEQYF.

The chain combines TRBV29-1 with TRBJ2-7, with TRBD1 as a possible D gene (6 bases). This CDR3 contains 14 residues. The germline gives CDR1 SQVTM, CDR2 ANQGSEA. The V end was cut by 3 bases, the J end by 3 bases, with 15 bases between. This CDR3 is CSVDEGVERYEQYF. The CDR3 DNA reads TGCAGCGTTGACGAGGGGGTGGAGCGCTACGAGCAGTACTTC.

The chain joins TRBV7-6 to TRBJ2-7, with D hard to call. Looked up from germline, CDR1 is SGHVS and CDR2 is FNYEAQ. This CDR3 comprises 14 residues. V lost 1 base, J lost 0 bases, and 7 bases lay in between. The DNA of the CDR3 is TGTGCCAGCAGCTTAGTTCAGGACTCCTACGAGCAGTACTTC. Translation gives CASSLVQDSYEQYF.

The chain is built from TRBV5-1 and TRBJ1-3, with D perhaps matching TRBD1 (5 bases). The V end was cut by 0 bases, the J end by 4 bases, with 11 bases between. The CDR3 runs 15 residues. Germline V gene lookup returns CDR1 SGHRS and CDR2 YFSETQ. CDR3: CASSLEGNLGNTIYF. The CDR3 DNA follows: TGCGCCAGCAGCTTGGAGGGGAATCTCGGAAACACCATATATTTT.

The chain links TRBV6-6 to TRBJ2-1, with 8 bases lining up with TRBD2. V was clipped by 4 bases and J by 6 bases; unmatched bases: 8. This CDR3 is built from 15 residues. Germline loops: CDR1 MNHNY, CDR2 SVGAGI (reference sequence). CDR3 protein: CASSWGPRGGNEQFF. In DNA form, the CDR3 reads TGTGCCAGCAGTTGGGGCCCACGGGGGGGCAATGAGCAGTTCTTC.

The chain joins TRBV4-1 to TRBJ2-7; D is uncertain. Germline CDR1 reads MGHRA; CDR2 reads YSYEKL. V dropped 0 bases and J dropped 0 bases, with 9 bases sitting between them. The CDR3 extends over 15 amino acids. CDR3: CASSQDSLDSYEQYF. CDR3 bases: TGCGCCAGCAGCCAAGATTCCCTGGACTCCTACGAGCAGTACTTC.

The V call is TRBV7-2, the J call TRBJ2-1; D ambiguous. The CDR3 is 15 residues long. Trimming stripped 5 bases from V and 4 bases from J, with 15 bases between. Germline-derived CDR1 and CDR2 are SGHTA and FQGNSA. The CDR3 nucleotides are TGTGCCAGCAGCACCTACGGGCCCACTTACAATGAGCAGTTCTTC. Encoded protein: CASSTYGPTYNEQFF.

The chain links TRBV11-3 to TRBJ1-6; TRBD1 is a possible D gene (5 bases). Trimming shortened V by 6 bases and J by 3 bases, and 9 bases separated the two germline ends. This CDR3 comprises 14 residues. The germline gives CDR1 SGHNT, CDR2 YENEEA. The CDR3 loop reads CASRGDGYNSPLHF. The CDR3 DNA reads TGTGCCAGCAGGGGGGACGGCTATAATTCACCCCTCCACTTT. Based on the CDR3 plus reference TRBV11-3 and TRBJ1-6, the full variable domain is EAGVVQSPRYKIIEKKQPVAFWCNPISGHNTLYWYLQNLGQGPELLIRYENEEAVDDSQLPKDRFSAERLKGVDSTLKIQPAELGDSAVYLCASRGDGYNSPLHFGNGTRLTVT.

This clone was counted a few times. V gene TRBV5-5 combines with J gene TRBJ2-7; 11 bases are shared with TRBD1. Trimming removed 3 bases from V and 2 bases from J; junction bases left unmatched: 1. Germline V gene data show CDR1 as SGHKS and CDR2 as YYEKEE (reference sequence). The CDR3 has 14 residues. This CDR3 is CASSWGQGAYEQYF. DNA of the CDR3: TGTGCCAGCAGCTGGGGACAGGGGGCCTACGAGCAGTACTTC.

The chain is built from TRBV6-5 and TRBJ1-3; maybe TRBD1 (6 bases). Germline CDR1 MNHEY, CDR2 SVGAGI. V lost 2 bases, J lost 4 bases, and 15 bases lay in between. This CDR3 is 16 amino acids long. CDR3 sequence reads: CASSYNGQGRGNTIYF. CDR3 nucleotides: TGTGCCAGCAGTTACAATGGTCAGGGGCGCGGAAACACCATATATTTT.

The rearrangement links TRBV19 to TRBJ1-4; D might be TRBD1 (5 bases). The CDR3 has 15 amino acids. Germline V gene data show CDR1 as LNHDA and CDR2 as SQIVND (reference sequence). V shed 5 bases and J shed 5 bases, with 15 bases lying between them. The CDR3 region has the DNA TGTGCCAGTAGTCCGCTCGGGGGGGTAAATGAAAAACTGTTTTTT. Residues: CASSPLGGVNEKLFF.

The chain has TRBV28 and TRBJ2-3, with TRBD2 matching over 9 bases. Trimming at V came to 9 bases and at J to 7 bases, leaving 14 bases not matched to a gene. CDR1 MDHEN and CDR2 SYDVKM come from the germline V gene. CDR3 length equals 15 residues. The CDR3 nucleotides are TGTGCCAGTGTCGCTAGCGGGGTCCCCACCCATACGCAGTATTTT. Its protein is CASVASGVPTHTQYF.